This TCR beta chain was documented in a study of cytomegalovirus exposure and HLA in healthy donors. Background on the study: Unique TCRs numbering some 93 million, obtained from HLA-typed donors, made up an early data release.

Only a few counts were recorded for this clone. The PCR used 60 Vbeta and 13 Jbeta primers. Measured with immunoSEQ multiplex PCR; TCRdb has only the in-frame clones, and not every one. This sample has some 85,000 clones, with around three quarters found just once. From germline, CDR1 is SNHLY and CDR2 FYNNEI. The germline V and J ends were trimmed by 3 bases and 0 bases, with 8 bases remaining between them. There are 14 residues in the CDR3. This receptor was taken from a man aged 35-49 years in good health and CMV-seronegative. The rearrangement links TRBV2 to TRBJ1-2, with D possibly being TRBD1 (5 bases). Material for sequencing was PBMCs. CDR3 amino acids: CASSEGRSNYGYTF. CDR3 bases: TGTGCCAGCAGTGAGGGGCGGTCTAACTATGGCTACACCTTC.